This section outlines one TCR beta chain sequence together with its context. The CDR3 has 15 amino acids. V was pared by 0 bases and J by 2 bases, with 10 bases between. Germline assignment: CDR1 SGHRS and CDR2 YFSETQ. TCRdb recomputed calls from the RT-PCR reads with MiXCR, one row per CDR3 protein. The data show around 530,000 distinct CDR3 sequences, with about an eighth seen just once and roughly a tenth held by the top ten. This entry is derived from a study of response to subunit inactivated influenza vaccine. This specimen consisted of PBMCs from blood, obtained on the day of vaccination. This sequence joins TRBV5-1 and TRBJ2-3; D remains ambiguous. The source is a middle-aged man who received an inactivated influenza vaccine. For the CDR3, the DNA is TGCGCCAGCAGCTTGGCCGTAGAGATCACAGATACGCAGTATTTT. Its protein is CASSLAVEITDTQYF.